The rows below give T cell receptor beta chains drawn from one sample of a study of cytomegalovirus exposure and HLA in healthy donors. The table came from immunoSEQ multiplex PCR; TCRdb's copy has only in-frame clones and leaves some out. Of 90,000 to 150,000 clones listed, roughly four fifths were seen once; the top ten hold 1.4% to 1.5%. Material for sequencing was PBMCs. These receptors originate from a woman aged 18-29 years in good health and CMV-seronegative. Each CDR3 is given with its conserved first and last residue. Fields, in order: V gene, CDR3 length, J gene, D gene, clone size, CDR3 DNA, CDR3 protein. D genes are given only for firm matches. Only some rows state a clone size, as once, few, many or a class for expanded clones.

V gene: TRBV5-4
CDR3 length: 17
J gene: TRBJ2-1
D gene: TRBD2
clone size: .
CDR3 DNA: TGTGCCAGCAGCCGGGTAGCGGGAGGGCCAACGGGCAATGAGCAGTTCTTC
CDR3 protein: CASSRVAGGPTGNEQFF

V gene: TRBV19
CDR3 length: 17
J gene: TRBJ2-6
D gene: .
clone size: .
CDR3 DNA: TGTGCCAGTAGGAAAGACAGGTCCGGCTCTGGGGCCAACGTCCTGACTTTC
CDR3 protein: CASRKDRSGSGANVLTF

V gene: TRBV5-6
CDR3 length: 15
J gene: TRBJ1-1
D gene: .
clone size: .
CDR3 DNA: TGTGCCAGCAGCTTGGGTGTTAGCGGGTTCGCTGAAGCTTTCTTT
CDR3 protein: CASSLGVSGFAEAFF

V gene: TRBV28
CDR3 length: 14
J gene: TRBJ1-6
D gene: TRBD1
clone size: .
CDR3 DNA: TGTGCCAGCAGTTTAGAACTCATAGACAGGGCCCTCCACTTT
CDR3 protein: CASSLELIDRALHF

V gene: TRBV7-2
CDR3 length: 14
J gene: TRBJ2-7
D gene: .
clone size: .
CDR3 DNA: TGTGCCAGCAGCTTAGGGGGGGTCTCCTACGAGCAGTACTTC
CDR3 protein: CASSLGGVSYEQYF

V gene: TRBV10-3
CDR3 length: 15
J gene: TRBJ1-2
D gene: TRBD1
clone size: few
CDR3 DNA: TGTGCCATCAGTGAGTCGCCAGGGGGCGCCGATGGCTACACCTTC
CDR3 protein: CAISESPGGADGYTF

V gene: TRBV29-1
CDR3 length: 14
J gene: TRBJ1-1
D gene: .
clone size: .
CDR3 DNA: TGCAGCGTTGAATCCCACTATAGCGATTTTGAAGCTTTCTTT
CDR3 protein: CSVESHYSDFEAFF

V gene: TRBV5-1
CDR3 length: 17
J gene: TRBJ2-5
D gene: .
clone size: .
CDR3 DNA: TGCGCCAGCAGCTTGGAGGGACACGCGATAGCACAAGAGACCCAGTACTTC
CDR3 protein: CASSLEGHAIAQETQYF

V gene: TRBV5-1
CDR3 length: 14
J gene: TRBJ2-7
D gene: .
clone size: few
CDR3 DNA: TGCGCCAGCAGCTTGGCGACAGACCGCTACGAGCAGTACTTC
CDR3 protein: CASSLATDRYEQYF

V gene: TRBV4-3
CDR3 length: 15
J gene: TRBJ1-2
D gene: .
clone size: .
CDR3 DNA: TGCGCCAGCAGCCAAGACGCAGGGCCTAACTATGGCTACACCTTC
CDR3 protein: CASSQDAGPNYGYTF

V gene: TRBV7-9
CDR3 length: 16
J gene: TRBJ1-3
D gene: .
clone size: .
CDR3 DNA: TGTTCCAGCAGCTTAGCCCCTCGGGACAATGGAAACACCATATATTTT
CDR3 protein: CSSSLAPRDNGNTIYF

V gene: TRBV11-2
CDR3 length: 15
J gene: TRBJ2-1
D gene: TRBD2
clone size: few
CDR3 DNA: TGTGCCAGCAGCGACGAAGGGGACTATTACAATGAGCAGTTCTTC
CDR3 protein: CASSDEGDYYNEQFF

V gene: TRBV2
CDR3 length: 14
J gene: TRBJ2-5
D gene: .
clone size: once
CDR3 DNA: TGTGCCAGCAGTGAGGCGGTTTTGCAAGAGACCCAGTACTTC
CDR3 protein: CASSEAVLQETQYF

V gene: TRBV27
CDR3 length: 15
J gene: TRBJ2-3
D gene: TRBD2
clone size: .
CDR3 DNA: TGTGCCAGCAGTTTTGTTGGGGGAGGGCCGAATACGCAGTATTTT
CDR3 protein: CASSFVGGGPNTQYF

V gene: TRBV10-3
CDR3 length: 16
J gene: TRBJ2-7
D gene: TRBD1
clone size: .
CDR3 DNA: TGTGCCATCAGTGATGAATGGGGGACAGGAACCTACGAGCAGTACTTC
CDR3 protein: CAISDEWGTGTYEQYF

V gene: TRBV7-6
CDR3 length: 13
J gene: TRBJ2-7
D gene: .
clone size: .
CDR3 DNA: TGTGCCAGCAGCCCCGGACTTTCCTACGAGCAGTACTTC
CDR3 protein: CASSPGLSYEQYF

V gene: TRBV5-4
CDR3 length: 16
J gene: TRBJ2-1
D gene: .
clone size: .
CDR3 DNA: TGTGCCAGCAGCTTAGGGAAGACAGGTGAGAACAATGGGCAGTTCTTC
CDR3 protein: CASSLGKTGENNGQFF

V gene: TRBV5-6
CDR3 length: 13
J gene: TRBJ1-1
D gene: .
clone size: few
CDR3 DNA: TGTGCCAGCAGCTTCACAGGGAACACTGAAGCTTTCTTT
CDR3 protein: CASSFTGNTEAFF

V gene: TRBV30
CDR3 length: 13
J gene: TRBJ1-1
D gene: .
clone size: .
CDR3 DNA: TGTGCCTGGACCCTGGGGGGGAACACTGAAGCTTTCTTT
CDR3 protein: CAWTLGGNTEAFF

V gene: TRBV5-6
CDR3 length: 15
J gene: TRBJ2-7
D gene: TRBD1
clone size: .
CDR3 DNA: TGTGCCAGCAGCTTACCCGGACAGGGGGCCCACGAGCAGTACTTC
CDR3 protein: CASSLPGQGAHEQYF

V gene: TRBV7-8
CDR3 length: 18
J gene: TRBJ2-7
D gene: TRBD2
clone size: .
CDR3 DNA: TGTGCCAGCAACGAACCGGGACTAGCGGGAGATGGAGGCTACGAGCAGTACTTC
CDR3 protein: CASNEPGLAGDGGYEQYF

V gene: TRBV13
CDR3 length: 16
J gene: TRBJ1-2
D gene: TRBD1
clone size: .
CDR3 DNA: TGTGCCAGCAGCTTAGGAAGGGACAGAATAAACTATGGCTACACCTTC
CDR3 protein: CASSLGRDRINYGYTF

V gene: TRBV7-2
CDR3 length: 17
J gene: TRBJ2-1
D gene: TRBD2
clone size: .
CDR3 DNA: TGTGCCAGCAGCTTAAATAGAAGGACTAGCGGGAGGAATGAGCAGTTCTTC
CDR3 protein: CASSLNRRTSGRNEQFF

V gene: TRBV19
CDR3 length: 17
J gene: TRBJ2-1
D gene: .
clone size: few
CDR3 DNA: TGTGCCAGTAGTACCCCCGGGGTATTGGGCGCTTACAATGAGCAGTTCTTC
CDR3 protein: CASSTPGVLGAYNEQFF

V gene: TRBV7-2
CDR3 length: 14
J gene: TRBJ2-5
D gene: .
clone size: few
CDR3 DNA: TGTGCCAGCAGCCATCCAGGGCGACAAGAGACCCAGTACTTC
CDR3 protein: CASSHPGRQETQYF

V gene: TRBV29-1
CDR3 length: 15
J gene: TRBJ2-5
D gene: TRBD2
clone size: .
CDR3 DNA: TGCAGCGTTTGGACTAGCGGGAGTAGGGGGGAGACCCAGTACTTC
CDR3 protein: CSVWTSGSRGETQYF

V gene: TRBV7-3
CDR3 length: 13
J gene: TRBJ1-1
D gene: .
clone size: .
CDR3 DNA: TGTGCCAGCAGCCTCGACAGAAACACTGAAGCTTTCTTT
CDR3 protein: CASSLDRNTEAFF

V gene: TRBV4-2
CDR3 length: 16
J gene: TRBJ2-2
D gene: .
clone size: .
CDR3 DNA: TGTGCCAGCAGCCAAGTTCTGGCGGCCATCACCGGGGAGCTGTTTTTT
CDR3 protein: CASSQVLAAITGELFF

V gene: TRBV7-2
CDR3 length: 15
J gene: TRBJ2-1
D gene: .
clone size: .
CDR3 DNA: TGTGCCAGCAGCTTAGGGGGGCAATTGCCCACCCCACAGTTCTTC
CDR3 protein: CASSLGGQLPTPQFF

V gene: TRBV5-1
CDR3 length: 16
J gene: TRBJ2-3
D gene: TRBD2
clone size: .
CDR3 DNA: TGCGCCAGCAGCTTGGGTTCTGCGGGAGGGTCGAATACGCAGTATTTT
CDR3 protein: CASSLGSAGGSNTQYF

V gene: TRBV6-1
CDR3 length: 14
J gene: TRBJ1-3
D gene: .
clone size: .
CDR3 DNA: TGTGCCTCCTCGCAACAGGGACCTGGAAACACCATATATTTT
CDR3 protein: CASSQQGPGNTIYF